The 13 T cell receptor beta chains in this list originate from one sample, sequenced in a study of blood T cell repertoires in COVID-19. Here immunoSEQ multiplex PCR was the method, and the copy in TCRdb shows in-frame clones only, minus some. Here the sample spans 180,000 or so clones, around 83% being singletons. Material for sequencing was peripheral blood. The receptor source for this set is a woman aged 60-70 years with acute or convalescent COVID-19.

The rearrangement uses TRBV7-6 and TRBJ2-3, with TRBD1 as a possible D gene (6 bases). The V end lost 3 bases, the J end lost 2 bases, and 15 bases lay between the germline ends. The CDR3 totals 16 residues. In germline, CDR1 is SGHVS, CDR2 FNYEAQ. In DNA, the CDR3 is TGTGCCAGCAGCTTGGGGGCCGGGACCTACACAGATACGCAGTATTTT. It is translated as CASSLGAGTYTDTQYF.

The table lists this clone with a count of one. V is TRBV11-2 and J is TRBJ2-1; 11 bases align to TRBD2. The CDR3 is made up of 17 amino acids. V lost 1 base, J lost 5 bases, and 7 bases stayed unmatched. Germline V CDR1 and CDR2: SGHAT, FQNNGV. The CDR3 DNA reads TGTGCCAGCAGCTTAGGGACTAGCGGGCGACTTAACAATGAGCAGTTCTTC. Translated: CASSLGTSGRLNNEQFF.

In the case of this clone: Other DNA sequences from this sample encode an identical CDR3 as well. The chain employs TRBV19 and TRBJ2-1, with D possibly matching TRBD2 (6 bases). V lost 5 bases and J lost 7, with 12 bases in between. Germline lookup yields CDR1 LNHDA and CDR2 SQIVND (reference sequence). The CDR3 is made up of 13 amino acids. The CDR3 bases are TGTGCCAGTAGTCTCGGACTAAGGAATGAGCAGTTCTTC. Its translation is CASSLGLRNEQFF.

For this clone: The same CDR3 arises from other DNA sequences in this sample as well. The CDR3 bases are TGTGCCAGCAGCTTAGCAGGGGCGCGTGGCTACACCTTC. Translating it yields CASSLAGARGYTF. The rearrangement links TRBV7-9 to TRBJ1-2; D might be TRBD1 (5 bases). Germline-derived CDR1 and CDR2 are SEHNR and FQNEAQ (reference sequence). The CDR3 runs to 13 residues. Trimming took 0 bases from V and 7 from J, leaving 9 bases between them.

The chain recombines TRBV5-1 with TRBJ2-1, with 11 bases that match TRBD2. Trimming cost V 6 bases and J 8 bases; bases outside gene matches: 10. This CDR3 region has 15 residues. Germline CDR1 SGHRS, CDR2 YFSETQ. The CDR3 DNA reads TGCGCCAGCACCGTTAGCGGGAGGGCCTTCGATGAGCAGTTCTTC. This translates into CASTVSGRAFDEQFF.

DNA for the CDR3: TGTGCCAGCGGGGGTTACGGGGGGACCGGGGAGCTGTTTTTT. Residues: CASGGYGGTGELFF. V and J are TRBV7-2 and TRBJ2-2; TRBD2 agrees at 7 bases. CDR3 length: 14 residues. CDR1 is SGHTA and CDR2 is FQGNSA in the germline V gene. V lost 8 bases and J lost 5; bases outside the gene matches: 8.

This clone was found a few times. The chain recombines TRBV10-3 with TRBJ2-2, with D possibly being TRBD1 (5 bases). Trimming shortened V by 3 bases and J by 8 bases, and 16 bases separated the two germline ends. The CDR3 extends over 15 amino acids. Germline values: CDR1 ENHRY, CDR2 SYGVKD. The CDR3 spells CAISEVTGRGGELFF. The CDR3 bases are TGTGCCATCAGTGAAGTTACAGGCAGAGGAGGGGAGCTGTTTTTT.

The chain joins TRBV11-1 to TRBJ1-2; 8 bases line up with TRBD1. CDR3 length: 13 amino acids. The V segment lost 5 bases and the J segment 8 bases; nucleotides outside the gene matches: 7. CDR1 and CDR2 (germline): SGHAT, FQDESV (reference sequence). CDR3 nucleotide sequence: TGTGCCAGCAGCCCTGGTTACAGGGGGGGCTACACCTTC. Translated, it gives CASSPGYRGGYTF.

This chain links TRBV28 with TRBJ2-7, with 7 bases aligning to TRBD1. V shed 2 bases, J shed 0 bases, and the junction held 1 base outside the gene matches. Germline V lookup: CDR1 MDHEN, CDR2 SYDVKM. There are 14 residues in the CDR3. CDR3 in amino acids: CASSLPGGSYEQYF. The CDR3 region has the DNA TGTGCCAGCAGTTTACCAGGGGGCTCCTACGAGCAGTACTTC.

Here the CDR3 reads CASSLGKHYGYTF. In DNA, the CDR3 is TGTGCCAGCAGCTTGGGCAAACATTATGGCTACACCTTC. The chain combines TRBV5-8 with TRBJ1-2; D gene uncertain. V lost 0 bases to trimming and J lost 5 bases, with 8 bases between them. CDR1 is SGHTS, CDR2 YDEGEE, per germline. The CDR3 is made up of 13 amino acids.

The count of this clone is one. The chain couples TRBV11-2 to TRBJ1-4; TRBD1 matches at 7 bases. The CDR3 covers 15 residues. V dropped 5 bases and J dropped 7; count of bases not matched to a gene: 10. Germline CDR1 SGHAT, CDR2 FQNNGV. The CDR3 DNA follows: TGTGCCAGCAGCCAACAGGGGCCCCTTGTTGAAAAACTGTTTTTT. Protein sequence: CASSQQGPLVEKLFF. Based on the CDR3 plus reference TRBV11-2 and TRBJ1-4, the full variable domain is EAGVAQSPRYKIIEKRQSVAFWCNPISGHATLYWYQQILGQGPKLLIQFQNNGVVDDSQLPKDRFSAERLKGVDSTLKIQPAKLEDSAVYLCASSQQGPLVEKLFFGSGTQLSVL.

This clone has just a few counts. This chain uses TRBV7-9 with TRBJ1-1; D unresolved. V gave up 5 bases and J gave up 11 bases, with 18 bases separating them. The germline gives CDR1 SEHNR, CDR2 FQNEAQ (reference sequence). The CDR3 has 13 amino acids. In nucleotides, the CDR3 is TGTGCCAGCAGCCCCGGGTATGAAGCCGTTGCTTTCTTT. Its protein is CASSPGYEAVAFF.

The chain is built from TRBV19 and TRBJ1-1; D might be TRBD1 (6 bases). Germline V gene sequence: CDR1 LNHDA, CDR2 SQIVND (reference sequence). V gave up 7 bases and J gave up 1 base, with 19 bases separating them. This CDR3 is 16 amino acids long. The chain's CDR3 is CASTSPGQFPNTEAFF. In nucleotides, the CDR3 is TGTGCCAGTACAAGCCCCGGACAGTTTCCGAACACTGAAGCTTTCTTT.